This entry lists 28 T cell receptor beta chains sequenced from one sample in a study of cytomegalovirus exposure and HLA in healthy donors. Measured with immunoSEQ multiplex PCR; TCRdb has only the in-frame clones, and not every one. This table holds about 55,000 clones, over 75% found once. Sequenced: PBMCs. These receptors all come from a man between 18 and 29 years old in good health and CMV-seronegative.

The rearrangement joins TRBV19 to TRBJ1-5, with D perhaps TRBD1 (6 bases). The CDR3 extends over 17 amino acids. The V end lost 1 base, the J end lost 2 bases, and 15 bases lay between the germline ends. Germline V gene sequence: CDR1 LNHDA, CDR2 SQIVND (reference sequence). The CDR3 coding sequence is TGTGCCAGTAGTATAGTCCATAGACAGGAAGGCAATCAGCCCCAGCATTTT. Protein sequence: CASSIVHRQEGNQPQHF.

This clone was observed a single time. The V and J genes are TRBV7-8 and TRBJ2-3, with 7 bases aligning to TRBD2. The CDR3 is made up of 14 amino acids. Germline V gene sequence: CDR1 SGHVS, CDR2 FQNEAQ. The J segment lost 11 bases and the V segment lost 5 bases, leaving 13 bases of the junction unmatched. The CDR3 protein is CASSPRETRRRQYF. In DNA, the CDR3 is TGTGCCAGCAGCCCGCGGGAGACCCGGAGGAGGCAGTATTTT.

The chain carries TRBV29-1 and TRBJ2-7; 8 bases map to TRBD1. CDR3 length equals 14 residues. Germline V CDR1 and CDR2: SQVTM, ANQGSEA. The V and J ends lost 1 base and 5 bases, in that order; junction bases with no gene match: 7. CDR3 bases: TGCAGCGTTGAAGTCATAGGGACAGGCGACGAGCAGTACTTC. The encoded protein is CSVEVIGTGDEQYF.

The V and J genes are TRBV6-1 and TRBJ1-5; 8 nucleotides match TRBD1. Germline CDR1 MNHNS, CDR2 SASEGT. The V and J ends lost 10 bases and 2 bases, in that order; junction bases with no gene match: 7. The CDR3 length is 14 residues. CDR3 in amino acids: CATGRGLGNQPQHF. The CDR3 nucleotides read TGTGCCACAGGCAGGGGGCTTGGCAATCAGCCCCAGCATTTT.

The J gene is TRBJ2-3, the V gene TRBV7-9, with 9 nucleotides matching TRBD1. This CDR3 contains 16 residues. V dropped 2 bases and J dropped 4; count of bases not matched to a gene: 7. Germline V CDR1 and CDR2: SEHNR, FQNEAQ (reference sequence). The CDR3 reads CASSLTGQGRADTQYF. The CDR3 region has the DNA TGTGCCAGCAGCTTAACTGGACAGGGGAGGGCAGATACGCAGTATTTT.

The rearrangement links TRBV5-1 to TRBJ2-3; TRBD1 aligns across 10 bases. With V trimmed by 0 bases and J by 6 bases, 4 bases remained unmatched. The CDR3 sequence is 15 residues long. CDR1 and CDR2 (germline): SGHRS, YFSETQ. The CDR3 coding sequence is TGCGCCAGCAGCTTGGGACAGGGGGCAGGGGATACGCAGTATTTT. It encodes CASSLGQGAGDTQYF.

The chain couples TRBV6-1 to TRBJ2-3; the match to TRBD1 covers 9 bases. Germline trimming cut 4 bases from V and 4 bases from J; bases unmatched to any gene: 12. In germline, CDR1 is MNHNS, CDR2 SASEGT. The CDR3 runs 17 residues. CDR3 protein: CASSGSLQGAWADTQYF. In nucleotides, the CDR3 is TGTGCCAGCAGTGGATCCTTACAGGGGGCTTGGGCAGATACGCAGTATTTT.

The chain carries TRBV28 and TRBJ2-2; 10 positions agree with TRBD1. V shed 6 bases, J shed 2 bases, and the junction held 0 bases outside the gene matches. This CDR3 is 14 amino acids long. The germline CDR1 and CDR2 sequences are MDHEN and SYDVKM. The CDR3 coding sequence is TGTGCCAGCAGGACAGGGGGCAACACCGGGGAGCTGTTTTTT. Translated: CASRTGGNTGELFF.

The chain employs TRBV27 and TRBJ2-1; a weak D match, TRBD2 (5 bases). The CDR3 contains 15 residues. Germline lookup yields CDR1 MNHEY and CDR2 SMNVEV (reference sequence). The V gene lost 4 bases and the J gene lost 6 bases, with 16 bases spanning the gap. Here the CDR3 reads CASSSLLTRGNEQFF. DNA for the CDR3: TGTGCCAGCAGTTCGCTCCTAACTAGAGGCAATGAGCAGTTCTTC.

This chain connects TRBV4-2 to TRBJ2-1, with 12 bases matching TRBD2. The CDR3 has 15 amino acids. Germline assignment: CDR1 LGHNA and CDR2 YNFKEQ. The V and J ends lost 6 bases and 5 bases, in that order; junction bases with no gene match: 5. The CDR3, as DNA: TGTGCCAGCAGTCCGCGACTAGCGGGGGACAATGAGCAGTTCTTC. Translation: CASSPRLAGDNEQFF.

The V and J genes are TRBV5-1 and TRBJ2-1; 9 bases map to TRBD1. The CDR3 spans 14 residues. Germline V gene sequence: CDR1 SGHRS, CDR2 YFSETQ. V shed 5 bases, J shed 7 bases, and the junction held 7 bases outside the gene matches. CDR3 DNA sequence: TGCGCCAGCAGGCAAAGACAGGGGGGAAATGAGCAGTTCTTC. Its protein product is CASRQRQGGNEQFF.

The chain couples TRBV19 to TRBJ1-1, with D perhaps matching TRBD1 (5 bases). This CDR3 is 12 amino acids long. Germline V gives CDR1 LNHDA, CDR2 SQIVND (reference sequence). Trimming took 9 bases from V and 1 from J, leaving 9 bases between them. The DNA of the CDR3 is TGTGCCAGCCTGCAGGGGAACACTGAAGCTTTCTTT. This sequence encodes CASLQGNTEAFF.

This clone was observed once. The genes are TRBV6-1 and TRBJ2-7; D unclear. Germline V CDR1 and CDR2: MNHNS, SASEGT. This CDR3 spans 17 amino acids. Trimming cost V 0 bases and J 0 bases, with 15 bases left between them. The chain's CDR3 is CASSEAYAAPGSYEQYF. The CDR3, as DNA: TGTGCCAGCAGTGAAGCGTACGCAGCGCCGGGCTCCTACGAGCAGTACTTC.

The chain carries TRBV14 and TRBJ2-3; D unresolved. The CDR3 has 16 residues. Germline CDR1 and CDR2: SGHDN and FVKESK. V was trimmed by 0 bases and J by 0 bases, leaving 10 bases between them. The CDR3 reads CASSQDGVRSTDTQYF. The CDR3 coding sequence is TGTGCCAGCAGCCAAGATGGTGTTAGAAGCACAGATACGCAGTATTTT.

The gene calls are TRBV6-5 and TRBJ1-2, with D maybe TRBD1 (6 bases). CDR1 is MNHEY and CDR2 is SVGAGI in the germline V gene. With 2 bases removed from V and 8 bases from J, the gap between germline ends came to 15 bases. The CDR3 is 14 amino acids. The CDR3 region is CASSYVGTSPGYTF. CDR3 DNA: TGTGCCAGCAGTTACGTCGGGACATCCCCAGGCTACACCTTC.

This chain uses TRBV6-1 with TRBJ1-5; D is undetermined. V was cut by 7 bases and J by 0 bases, with 13 bases left in between. The germline gives CDR1 MNHNS, CDR2 SASEGT. The CDR3 sequence is 15 residues long. The CDR3 DNA follows: TGTGCCAGCACGGGTGAGAGGTATAGCAATCAGCCCCAGCATTTT. Amino acids: CASTGERYSNQPQHF.

This clone has just one count. The genes are TRBV19 and TRBJ1-1; 9 bases map to TRBD1. CDR1 is LNHDA, CDR2 SQIVND, per germline (reference sequence). CDR3 length: 15 residues. Trimming at V came to 4 bases and at J to 4 bases, leaving 7 bases not matched to a gene. The CDR3 loop is CASSRAGTGITEAFF. DNA for the CDR3: TGTGCCAGTAGTAGGGCCGGGACAGGGATCACTGAAGCTTTCTTT.

The chain carries TRBV7-9 and TRBJ1-1; 10 positions agree with TRBD1. This CDR3 spans 15 amino acids. Trimming at V came to 5 bases and at J to 4 bases, leaving 7 bases not matched to a gene. The V gene's germline CDR1 is SEHNR and CDR2 FQNEAQ (reference sequence). The CDR3 sequence is CASSRLGQGSTEAFF. The CDR3 nucleotides are TGTGCCAGCAGCCGCTTGGGACAGGGGAGCACTGAAGCTTTCTTT.

The V and J genes are TRBV7-2 and TRBJ2-6, with D possibly being TRBD1 (5 bases). Germline V gene lookup returns CDR1 SGHTA and CDR2 FQGNSA. The CDR3 runs 19 residues. Trimming cost V 5 bases and J 0 bases, with 20 bases left between them. DNA of the CDR3: TGTGCCAGCAGCCCCCCGAGGTGGACAATGGCCTCTGGGGCCAACGTCCTGACTTTC. Protein product: CASSPPRWTMASGANVLTF.

This clone was recorded only once. V usage is TRBV7-9 and J usage is TRBJ2-7; D gene unclear. This CDR3 spans 12 amino acids. CDR1 and CDR2 (germline): SEHNR, FQNEAQ (reference sequence). Trimming pared 1 base from V and 4 bases from J, leaving 5 bases between. CDR3 DNA: TGTGCCAGCAGCTTAGGCTATTACGAGCAGTACTTC. It translates to CASSLGYYEQYF.

A note on this clone: Compared with germline, one end of the junction differs, possibly owing to a read error. The chain recombines TRBV5-4 with TRBJ2-7; 7 nucleotides agree with TRBD2. The CDR3 is 16 residues long. Germline V lookup: CDR1 SGHNT, CDR2 YYREEE (reference sequence). CDR3: CASSPGRNAASHEQYF. In nucleotides, the CDR3 is TGTGCCAGCAGCCCCGGGAGGAACGCGGCCTCCCACGAGCAGTACTTC.

The chain is built from TRBV13 and TRBJ2-4; D might be TRBD2 (5 bases). CDR3 size: 14 residues. The germline V gene has CDR1 PRHDT and CDR2 FYEKMQ (reference sequence). The germline V and J ends were trimmed by 5 bases and 3 bases, with 11 bases remaining between them. CDR3 residues: CASSRPRGKNIQYF. In nucleotides, the CDR3 is TGTGCCAGCAGCCGACCACGGGGCAAAAACATTCAGTACTTC. The full variable domain, its missing parts supplied by reference TRBV13 and TRBJ2-4, is AAGVIQSPRHLIKEKRETATLKCYPIPRHDTVYWYQQGPGQDPQFLISFYEKMQSDKGSIPDRFSAQQFSDYHSELNMSSLELGDSALYFCASSRPRGKNIQYFGAGTRLSVL.

This chain uses TRBV7-2 with TRBJ2-7; TRBD2 matches at 7 bases. Germline CDR1 is SGHTA and CDR2 is FQGNSA. After removal of 3 bases from V and 4 bases from J, the junction contained 12 bases not matched to a gene. The CDR3 loop spans 16 amino acids. The CDR3 here is CASSLGGGTLTYEQYF. The CDR3 DNA is TGTGCCAGCAGCTTGGGGGGAGGGACTCTCACTTACGAGCAGTACTTC.

The rearrangement uses TRBV4-1 and TRBJ2-1; 8 bases line up with TRBD2. Losses at the gene ends were 0 bases for V and 2 bases for J; bases not matched to a gene: 3. The CDR3 loop spans 16 amino acids. CDR1 is MGHRA, CDR2 YSYEKL, per germline. This CDR3 is CASSQDVSGTYNEQFF. In DNA form, the CDR3 reads TGCGCCAGCAGCCAAGATGTTAGCGGGACCTACAATGAGCAGTTCTTC.

The genes are TRBV5-6 and TRBJ2-7; 7 positions agree with TRBD2. Losses at the gene ends were 3 bases for V and 0 bases for J; bases not matched to a gene: 6. CDR1 SGHDT and CDR2 YYEEEE come from the germline V gene. CDR3 size: 15 residues. CDR3 nucleotide sequence: TGTGCCAGCAGCTGGGGGGGGACGAGCTCCTACGAGCAGTACTTC. Translation: CASSWGGTSSYEQYF.

The chain carries TRBV5-4 and TRBJ2-7; 10 bases fit TRBD1. The V and J ends lost 3 bases and 4 bases, in that order; junction bases with no gene match: 7. From germline, CDR1 is SGHNT and CDR2 YYREEE (reference sequence). The CDR3 consists of 15 residues. The CDR3 nucleotides read TGTGCCAGCAGCTCCGGGACAGGGGAGGGGTACGAGCAGTACTTC. It specifies CASSSGTGEGYEQYF.

The chain couples TRBV10-3 to TRBJ1-1; the D gene is possibly TRBD1 (5 bases). With 0 bases removed from V and 1 base from J, the gap between germline ends came to 18 bases. The CDR3 sequence is 18 residues long. Germline CDR1 reads ENHRY; CDR2 reads SYGVKD. The CDR3 DNA reads TGTGCCATCAGTGAGTCCTTGGGTAGGGGCAGAACGAACACTGAAGCTTTCTTT. As protein: CAISESLGRGRTNTEAFF.

About this clone itself: One end of the junction fails to match germline, which may point to a read error. This chain joins TRBV7-7 and TRBJ2-5, with D perhaps TRBD1 (6 bases). CDR1 and CDR2 from the germline V gene are SSHAT and FNYEAQ (reference sequence). The CDR3 length is 13 residues. The CDR3 DNA sequence: TGTGCTAGCAGCTTAGGGCAGGGGAGGACCCAGTACTTC. Translation gives CASSLGQGRTQYF.